A single sample is the source of the 9 T cell receptor beta chains below, sequenced in a study of shared clonotypes between healthy human individuals. The protocol was immunoSEQ multiplex PCR, while the TCRdb copy is restricted to in-frame clones and leaves out a portion. The table lists roughly 490,000 clones, 79% of them singletons, with more than 10% in the top ten. Sequencing was carried out using PBMCs. The receptors were sampled from a woman in her thirties or forties in good health. Some clones in this sample may be carry-over from other donors' samples.

CDR3 coding DNA: TGTGCCAGCAGCCCGAGAGCGGGAGCTTACAATGAGCAGTTCTTC. Translating it yields CASSPRAGAYNEQFF. This chain joins TRBV7-2 and TRBJ2-1, with TRBD2 matching 8 bases. The CDR3 totals 15 residues. CDR1 SGHTA and CDR2 FQGNSA come from the germline V gene. Germline trimming cut 5 bases from V and 4 bases from J; bases unmatched to any gene: 7.

This clone was detected only once. Different DNA sequences within this sample yield the same CDR3. The chain combines TRBV27 with TRBJ2-6; unclear D gene. CDR3 length equals 14 residues. V lost 6 bases, J lost 2 bases, and 8 bases lay in between. CDR1 and CDR2 from the germline V gene are MNHEY and SMNVEV (reference sequence). The CDR3 sequence is CASSSRTGANVLTF. CDR3 bases: TGTGCCAGCAGCTCAAGGACTGGGGCCAACGTCCTGACTTTC.

The chain is built from TRBV10-3 and TRBJ1-5, with D perhaps matching TRBD1 (5 bases). Between the trimmed V and J ends, which lost 0 bases and 6 bases, there was a span of 12 bases. Germline V lookup: CDR1 ENHRY, CDR2 SYGVKD. The CDR3 runs to 15 residues. CDR3 sequence: CAISESETDAQPQHF. CDR3 in DNA: TGTGCCATCAGTGAGTCTGAGACAGACGCTCAGCCCCAGCATTTT.

A few counts support this clone. The V and J genes are TRBV11-3 and TRBJ2-1, with unresolved D. The CDR3 contains 13 residues. V lost 5 bases and J lost 2, with 7 bases in between. Germline V lookup: CDR1 SGHNT, CDR2 YENEEA. The CDR3 sequence is CASSPRPYNEQFF. In nucleotides, the CDR3 is TGTGCCAGCAGCCCCCGCCCCTACAATGAGCAGTTCTTC.

The V call is TRBV7-9, the J call TRBJ2-3; D remains unclear. Germline assignment: CDR1 SEHNR and CDR2 FQNEAQ (reference sequence). V lost 5 bases to trimming and J lost 3 bases, with 12 bases between them. The CDR3 length is 14 residues. The CDR3 coding sequence is TGTGCCAGCAGCCGAAGAGAAGTGACAGATACGCAGTATTTT. Translating gives CASSRREVTDTQYF.

The chain employs TRBV28 and TRBJ1-4; D is unresolved. Germline-derived CDR1 and CDR2 are MDHEN and SYDVKM. This CDR3 is 12 amino acids long. Here the CDR3 DNA reads TGTGCGGCCGGATTAGGGTTAGAAAAACTGTTTTTT. Translation gives CAAGLGLEKLFF.

This clone appeared many times. J is TRBJ2-1 and V is TRBV18; D ambiguous. CDR1 and CDR2 from the germline V gene are KGHSH and LQKENI. The CDR3 has 11 amino acids. V dropped 4 bases and J dropped 7 bases, with 5 bases sitting between them. For the CDR3, the DNA is TGTGCCAGCTCACTCATTAATGAGCAGTTCTTC. This translates into CASSLINEQFF.

This chain joins TRBV15 and TRBJ2-7; TRBD2 agrees at 9 bases. The CDR3 is made up of 13 amino acids. The V and J ends lost 10 bases and 2 bases, in that order; junction bases with no gene match: 6. CDR1 is LNHNV, CDR2 YYDKDF, per germline (reference sequence). CDR3 nucleotides: TGTGCCATCTCCGGCGGGGGGGCCTACGAGCAGTACTTC. As protein: CAISGGGAYEQYF.

This clone was recorded many times. The rearrangement links TRBV10-3 to TRBJ2-1; 8 bases line up with TRBD2. Per the germline V gene, CDR1 is ENHRY and CDR2 is SYGVKD. V was clipped by 4 bases and J by 10 bases; unmatched bases: 9. CDR3 size: 14 residues. This chain's CDR3 is CAISATGGPREQFF. The CDR3 DNA follows: TGTGCCATCAGTGCAACGGGAGGGCCAAGGGAGCAGTTCTTC.